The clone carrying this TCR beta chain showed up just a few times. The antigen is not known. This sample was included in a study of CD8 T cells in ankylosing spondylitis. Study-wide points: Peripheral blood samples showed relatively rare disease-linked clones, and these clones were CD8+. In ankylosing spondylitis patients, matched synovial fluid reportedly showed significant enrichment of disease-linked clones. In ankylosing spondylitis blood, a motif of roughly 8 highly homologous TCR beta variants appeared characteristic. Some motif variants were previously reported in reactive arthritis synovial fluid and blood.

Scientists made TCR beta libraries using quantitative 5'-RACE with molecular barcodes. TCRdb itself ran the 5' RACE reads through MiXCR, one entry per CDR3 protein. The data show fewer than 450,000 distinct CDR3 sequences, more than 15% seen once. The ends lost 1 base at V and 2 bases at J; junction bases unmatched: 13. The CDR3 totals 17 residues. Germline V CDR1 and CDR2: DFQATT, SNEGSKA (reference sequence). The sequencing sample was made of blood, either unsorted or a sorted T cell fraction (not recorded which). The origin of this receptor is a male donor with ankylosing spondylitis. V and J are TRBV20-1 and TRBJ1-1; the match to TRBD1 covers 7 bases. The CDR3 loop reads CSARGPQGIWVNTEAFF. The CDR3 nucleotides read TGCAGTGCTAGAGGGCCACAGGGGATCTGGGTAAACACTGAAGCTTTCTTT.